Sequencing of this T cell receptor beta chain was carried out in a study of blood T cell repertoires in COVID-19. In the study overall: Acute and convalescent COVID-19 specimens originated in the United States, Italy and Spain. Sample material is recorded as cDNA or gDNA derived from T cells, B-cell-depleted T cells, or PBMCs.

Original processing notes: It was from reference gene primer amplification that nucleated cell counts were estimated. Clones were read by immunoSEQ multiplex PCR, and TCRdb kept only the in-frame ones, dropping some. V and J calls and clone size are given by that table; D and trimming were obtained from the DNA. The data show approximately 170,000 clones, with about four fifths seen just once and roughly 2% held by the top ten. CDR1 and CDR2 from the germline V gene are LNHDA and SQIVND (reference sequence). J lost 0 bases, V lost 3 bases, and 4 bases had no gene match. This CDR3 has 15 residues. This clone was seen only once.

The rearrangement joins TRBV19 to TRBJ1-1; 7 bases align to TRBD1. The sequencing sample was made of peripheral blood. The sequence derives from a woman of 80 years or more with acute or convalescent COVID-19. The CDR3 DNA reads as TGTGCCAGTAGTATCTTGACAGGGATGAACACTGAAGCTTTCTTT. Translation: CASSILTGMNTEAFF.